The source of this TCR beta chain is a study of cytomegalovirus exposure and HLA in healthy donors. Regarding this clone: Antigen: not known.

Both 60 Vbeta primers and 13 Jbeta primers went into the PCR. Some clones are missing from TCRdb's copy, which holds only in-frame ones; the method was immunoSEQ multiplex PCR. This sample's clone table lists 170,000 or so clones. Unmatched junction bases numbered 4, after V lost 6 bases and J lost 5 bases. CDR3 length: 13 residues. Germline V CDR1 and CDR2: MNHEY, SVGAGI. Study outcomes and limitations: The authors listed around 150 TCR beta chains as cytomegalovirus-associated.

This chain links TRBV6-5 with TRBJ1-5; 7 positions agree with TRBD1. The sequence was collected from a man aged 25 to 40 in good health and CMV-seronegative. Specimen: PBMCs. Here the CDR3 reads CASRGQRDQPQHF. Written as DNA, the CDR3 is TGTGCCAGCAGGGGACAGCGCGATCAGCCCCAGCATTTT.